The following is a T cell receptor beta chain sequence with its context. These data come from a study of identical twins. One entry per CDR3 protein results from TCRdb running MiXCR on the 5' RACE reads. This repertoire shows some 560,000 distinct CDR3 sequences, around 9.6% found once; its top ten account for approximately 3%. The germline V gene encodes CDR1 SGHVS and CDR2 FQNEAQ. V gave up 4 bases and J gave up 1 base; unmatched junction bases: 9. This CDR3 spans 17 amino acids. The sample also formed part of further work on yellow fever vaccine responses in identical twins. That report notes: Twins reportedly showed a vaccine T cell response that seemed partly convergent and partly personalized.

Sequenced input: PBMCs. The V and J genes are TRBV7-8 and TRBJ2-5, with 10 bases fitting TRBD1. This clonotype originated in a woman younger than 35 in good health. CDR3 in amino acids: CASSWKKRTGGQETQYF. In DNA, the CDR3 is TGTGCCAGCAGCTGGAAAAAACGGACAGGGGGCCAAGAGACCCAGTACTTC.